These 13 T cell receptor beta chains originate from one sample sequenced in a study of shared clonotypes between healthy human individuals. This table comes from immunoSEQ multiplex PCR, and its TCRdb copy is limited to in-frame clones, with some not included. The table lists over 950,000 clones, 60% to 80% of them singletons. The sample was memory CD4+ T cells from PBMCs. The subset denotes: CD45RA-negative fraction. The receptors come from a man younger than 35 in good health. Some clones in this sample may be carry-over from other donors' samples.

The V and J genes are TRBV11-3 and TRBJ1-1, with D hard to call. Trimming removed 0 bases from V and 4 bases from J, with 6 bases in between. Per germline, CDR1 SGHNT and CDR2 YENEEA. The CDR3 extends over 13 amino acids. The DNA for the CDR3 is TGTGCCAGCAGCTTAGAGGCGGGCACTGAAGCTTTCTTT. Translated, it gives CASSLEAGTEAFF.

As DNA, the CDR3 is TGCAGCGCCGAGGACAGGGGGCGCTCCGAGCAGTACTTC. Its protein is CSAEDRGRSEQYF. The chain employs TRBV29-1 and TRBJ2-7; 11 bases line up with TRBD1. This CDR3 is built from 13 residues. From germline, CDR1 is SQVTM and CDR2 ANQGSEA. J gave up 6 bases and V 7 bases, and 8 bases lay outside the gene matches.

V usage is TRBV2 and J usage is TRBJ2-5, with D uncertain. Between the trimmed V and J ends, which lost 6 bases and 2 bases, there was a span of 13 bases. This CDR3 has 14 amino acids. Germline V gene sequence: CDR1 SNHLY, CDR2 FYNNEI. This chain's CDR3 is CASSDNYPQETQYF. The DNA for the CDR3 is TGTGCCAGCAGCGACAATTACCCGCAAGAGACCCAGTACTTC.

This sequence joins TRBV6-5 and TRBJ2-1, with D perhaps TRBD2 (6 bases). V was trimmed by 3 bases and J by 6 bases, leaving 18 bases between them. The germline V gene encodes CDR1 MNHEY and CDR2 SVGAGI. The CDR3 consists of 16 residues. CDR3 residues: CASSYLSQGGLNEQFF. The DNA for the CDR3 is TGTGCCAGCAGTTATCTCTCGCAGGGAGGCCTCAATGAGCAGTTCTTC.

V gene TRBV5-1 combines with J gene TRBJ1-2, with 7 bases lining up with TRBD1. The germline V gene has CDR1 SGHRS and CDR2 YFSETQ. The CDR3 is 15 residues long. V lost 1 base and J lost 4; bases outside the gene matches: 7. The DNA of the CDR3 is TGCGCCAGCAGCTTGTCGACAGGGATCGGCTATGGCTACACCTTC. It codes for CASSLSTGIGYGYTF.

The rearrangement links TRBV28 to TRBJ2-7, with TRBD2 identical over 8 bases. V lost 7 bases and J lost 3; bases outside the gene matches: 8. Germline V lookup: CDR1 MDHEN, CDR2 SYDVKM. The CDR3 is 14 residues long. CDR3 DNA sequence: TGTGCCAGCACCCCGGGGGGGATCGGCTACGAGCAGTACTTC. This translates into CASTPGGIGYEQYF. The variable domain in full, completed from reference TRBV28 and TRBJ2-7, reads DVKVTQSSRYLVKRTGEKVFLECVQDMDHENMFWYRQDPGLGLRLIYFSYDVKMKEKGDIPEGYSVSREKKERFSLILESASTNQTSMYLCASTPGGIGYEQYFGPGTRLTVT.

This chain connects TRBV5-1 to TRBJ2-6; no reliable D call. This CDR3 comprises 16 residues. V lost 0 bases to trimming and J lost 4 bases, with 11 bases between them. Germline V lookup: CDR1 SGHRS, CDR2 YFSETQ. In DNA, the CDR3 is TGCGCCAGCAGCTTGGGGATTGTCGCCGGGGCCAACGTCCTGACTTTC. It codes for CASSLGIVAGANVLTF.

The rearrangement uses TRBV2 and TRBJ2-1; 9 bases agree with TRBD2. Germline CDR1 SNHLY, CDR2 FYNNEI. Trimming took 6 bases from V and 0 from J; bases not matched to a gene: 3. The CDR3 is made up of 15 amino acids. CDR3 in DNA: TGTGCCAGCAGAAGAGCGGGAGGCTCCTACAATGAGCAGTTCTTC. This translates into CASRRAGGSYNEQFF.

About this clone itself: Other nucleotide sequences from this sample produce the same CDR3. The rearrangement links TRBV5-4 to TRBJ2-2, with D possibly TRBD2 on 6 matching bases. The length of the CDR3 is 14 residues. Germline CDR1 and CDR2: SGHNT and YYREEE (reference sequence). Trimming took 3 bases from V and 5 from J, leaving 11 bases between them. CDR3 in amino acids: CASSSTSRTGELFF. The DNA of the CDR3 is TGTGCCAGCAGCTCGACTAGTCGGACCGGGGAGCTGTTTTTT.

The chain employs TRBV29-1 and TRBJ1-1, with D perhaps matching TRBD1 (6 bases). The ends were cut back, 6 bases at V and 1 base at J, with 15 bases in the middle. The germline gives CDR1 SQVTM, CDR2 ANQGSEA. The CDR3 has 14 residues. CDR3 amino acids: CSVKEGGRNTEAFF. DNA for the CDR3: TGCAGCGTGAAGGAGGGGGGCAGGAACACTGAAGCTTTCTTT.

The chain carries TRBV18 and TRBJ1-1; possible D gene TRBD1, 5 bases. This CDR3 contains 15 residues. V dropped 4 bases and J dropped 4 bases, with 16 bases sitting between them. CDR1 is KGHSH, CDR2 LQKENI, per germline. CDR3 loop: CASSRQTGQGTEAFF. The CDR3 DNA sequence: TGTGCCAGCTCACGACAGACGGGGCAGGGCACTGAAGCTTTCTTT.

This chain links TRBV14 with TRBJ1-2; tentative D call: TRBD1 (5 bases). The ends were cut back, 4 bases at V and 3 bases at J, with 15 bases in the middle. Germline V lookup: CDR1 SGHDN, CDR2 FVKESK. The CDR3 has 15 amino acids. The CDR3, as DNA: TGTGCCAGCAGCCCGCCTGGGACGGTCGACTATGGCTACACCTTC. Protein sequence: CASSPPGTVDYGYTF.

The V and J genes are TRBV7-9 and TRBJ2-1; 8 nucleotides align to TRBD1. The CDR3 loop spans 16 amino acids. CDR1 and CDR2 (germline): SEHNR, FQNEAQ (reference sequence). With V trimmed by 5 bases and J by 6 bases, 12 bases remained unmatched. The CDR3 bases are TGTGCCAGCAGCCAAGAACCGACAGGGGTGGTCAATGAGCAGTTCTTC. Its translation: CASSQEPTGVVNEQFF.